These 16 T cell receptor beta chains originate from one sample sequenced in a study of shared clonotypes between healthy human individuals. Using immunoSEQ multiplex PCR, the repertoire was profiled, and TCRdb retains in-frame clones only, with some absent. The profile shows around 200,000 clones, approximately 61% of them singletons. Sequenced input: memory CD4+ T cells sorted from blood. Described subset: CD45RA-negative fraction. The source is a man under 40 in good health.

The chain recombines TRBV7-8 with TRBJ1-5; 9 bases align to TRBD1. CDR1 is SGHVS, CDR2 FQNEAQ, per germline. The CDR3 spans 16 residues. V was pared by 3 bases and J by 4 bases, with 7 bases of the junction left unmatched. The CDR3 DNA reads TGTGCCAGCAGCTTCGGAAAGACAGGGGGGAATCAGCCCCAGCATTTT. Protein product: CASSFGKTGGNQPQHF. Drawing the rest from reference TRBV7-8 and TRBJ1-5, the complete variable domain is GAGVSQSPRYKVAKRGQDVALRCDPISGHVSLFWYQQALGQGPEFLTYFQNEAQLDKSGLPSDRFFAERPEGSVSTLKIQRTQQEDSAVYLCASSFGKTGGNQPQHFGDGTRLSIL.

The genes are TRBV5-5 and TRBJ2-3; D is uncertain. The CDR3 is 15 amino acids. With 4 bases removed from V and 2 bases from J, the gap between germline ends came to 14 bases. The V gene's germline CDR1 is SGHKS and CDR2 YYEKEE (reference sequence). The CDR3 protein is CASSLSARLTDTQYF. The CDR3 DNA reads as TGTGCCAGCAGCCTCTCTGCGCGCCTCACAGATACGCAGTATTTT.

The chain has TRBV6-6 and TRBJ2-3, with TRBD2 as a possible D gene (5 bases). The CDR3 contains 14 residues. Trimming took 0 bases from V and 6 from J, leaving 10 bases between them. CDR1 MNHNY and CDR2 SVGAGI come from the germline V gene (reference sequence). CDR3 sequence: CASSYSATSDTQYF. The CDR3 DNA follows: TGTGCCAGCAGTTACTCTGCCACTAGTGATACGCAGTATTTT.

This clone was recorded a few times. The chain links TRBV5-1 to TRBJ2-1; TRBD2 is a possible D gene (5 bases). The V gene lost 4 bases and the J gene lost 8 bases, with 13 bases spanning the gap. This CDR3 contains 13 residues. Germline CDR1 SGHRS, CDR2 YFSETQ. Here the CDR3 reads CASSAGVLDEQFF. For the CDR3, the DNA is TGCGCCAGCAGCGCCGGGGTCTTGGATGAGCAGTTCTTC.

The chain links TRBV18 to TRBJ2-3; D gene unclear. CDR1 is KGHSH, CDR2 LQKENI, per germline. There are 13 residues in the CDR3. Trimming removed 4 bases at V and 0 bases at J, with 5 bases between. The CDR3 here is CASSQISTDTQYF. CDR3 in DNA: TGTGCCAGCTCACAGATTAGCACAGATACGCAGTATTTT.

The V and J genes are TRBV16 and TRBJ1-5, with a tentative D call TRBD1 (5 bases). Germline-derived CDR1 and CDR2 are KGHSY and FQNENV. Trimming pared 0 bases from V and 2 bases from J, leaving 8 bases between. The CDR3 loop spans 15 amino acids. CDR3 nucleotides: TGTGCCAGCAGCCAATCGACGGGGGGCAATCAGCCCCAGCATTTT. It codes for CASSQSTGGNQPQHF.

This clone has only a few counts. V and J are TRBV27 and TRBJ1-2; tentatively, D is TRBD1 (6 bases). CDR3 size: 15 residues. V lost 5 bases and J 8 bases, leaving 21 bases between the germline ends. Germline V CDR1 and CDR2: MNHEY, SMNVEV (reference sequence). In DNA, the CDR3 is TGTGCCAGCAGTGACCTTCGAGGGGGAGCAGGCGGCTACACCTTC. The encoded protein is CASSDLRGGAGGYTF.

As DNA, the CDR3 is TGTGCCAGCATGGGACCCGGGACTGAGGGGTTCTTC. Amino acids: CASMGPGTEGFF. J is TRBJ2-1 and V is TRBV11-2, with D tentatively TRBD2 (6 bases). This CDR3 spans 12 amino acids. Germline CDR1 reads SGHAT; CDR2 reads FQNNGV. V lost 7 bases and J lost 15, with 19 bases in between.

This chain joins TRBV25-1 and TRBJ2-1, with TRBD1 identical over 8 bases. The CDR3 covers 16 residues. V trimming: 10 bases; J trimming: 4 bases; junction bases outside the gene matches: 15. Germline lookup yields CDR1 MGHDK and CDR2 SYGVNS. The CDR3 is CATMGVGTGAYNEQFF. In nucleotides, the CDR3 is TGTGCCACCATGGGAGTCGGGACAGGTGCTTACAATGAGCAGTTCTTC.

V and J are TRBV12-2 and TRBJ2-1; the table calls TRBD2, which could not be checked here. TRBV12-2 is a recognized pseudogene. CDR3 length: 15 amino acids. This chain's CDR3 is CASPHAEGIEGEQFF. The DNA of the CDR3 is TGTGCAAGTCCCCACGCGGAGGGTATAGAAGGTGAGCAGTTCTTC.

This clone turned up a few times. The rearrangement joins TRBV5-4 to TRBJ2-7, with 8 bases matching TRBD2. V dropped 0 bases and J dropped 5; count of bases not matched to a gene: 1. The CDR3 has 13 residues. The germline CDR1 and CDR2 sequences are SGHNT and YYREEE (reference sequence). The CDR3 DNA reads TGTGCCAGCAGCTTGGCGGGAGGGCACGAGCAGTACTTC. Residues: CASSLAGGHEQYF.

This clone was observed a handful of times. V usage is TRBV28 and J usage is TRBJ2-7, with D unclear. CDR3 length: 14 amino acids. The V gene lost 7 bases and the J gene lost 3 bases, with 16 bases spanning the gap. The V gene's germline CDR1 is MDHEN and CDR2 SYDVKM. The CDR3 sequence is CASTDPWVIYEQYF. CDR3 coding DNA: TGTGCCAGCACCGACCCCTGGGTCATCTACGAGCAGTACTTC.

The chain carries TRBV28 and TRBJ1-1; D unclear. The germline V and J ends were trimmed by 4 bases and 9 bases, with 15 bases remaining between them. The CDR3 totals 13 residues. CDR1 MDHEN and CDR2 SYDVKM come from the germline V gene. Here the CDR3 DNA reads TGTGCCAGCAGTTCGAACAGAGAACCTAAAGCTTTCTTT. Translated: CASSSNREPKAFF.

The chain couples TRBV11-3 to TRBJ2-2; D may be TRBD2 (5 bases). The CDR3 has 14 residues. Germline V gene lookup returns CDR1 SGHNT and CDR2 YENEEA. V was shortened by 5 bases and J by 2 bases, with 9 bases between the two germline ends. CDR3: CASSREPNTGELFF. The CDR3 nucleotides read TGTGCCAGCAGCAGGGAGCCTAACACCGGGGAGCTGTTTTTT.

The chain couples TRBV11-2 to TRBJ2-5; 11 nucleotides align to TRBD2. V lost 5 bases, J lost 13 bases, and 15 bases stayed unmatched. Germline V gene data show CDR1 as SGHAT and CDR2 as FQNNGV. The CDR3 has 15 residues. CDR3 DNA: TGTGCCAGCAGCCAATCCTCCGGGACTAGCGGTACAAGGTACTTC. Amino acids: CASSQSSGTSGTRYF.

The table lists this clone with a few counts. The chain recombines TRBV4-2 with TRBJ1-5; no clear D. Germline loops: CDR1 LGHNA, CDR2 YNFKEQ. CDR3 length: 14 amino acids. The V end was cut by 0 bases, the J end by 4 bases, with 7 bases between. CDR3 amino acids: CASSQDYGNQPQHF. CDR3 sequence (DNA): TGTGCCAGCAGCCAAGATTATGGGAATCAGCCCCAGCATTTT.